A single sample gave rise to the 16 T cell receptor beta chains below, sequenced in a study of blood T cell repertoires in COVID-19. Repertoires were generated with immunoSEQ multiplex PCR, while TCRdb's copy carries only in-frame clones and drops some. The sample consists of some 200,000 clones, 82% of them appearing once. The material sequenced was PBMCs or T cells enriched from blood (not recorded which). All receptors derive from a woman aged 60 to 75 with acute COVID-19.

This chain uses TRBV7-2 with TRBJ2-1, with D possibly TRBD2 on 5 matching bases. This CDR3 has 14 amino acids. Trimming left V 3 bases short and J 10 bases short, with 16 bases between. CDR1 is SGHTA, CDR2 FQGNSA, per germline. The CDR3 region is CASSFGLAVTEQFF. The CDR3 region has the DNA TGTGCCAGCAGCTTTGGGCTAGCAGTTACCGAGCAGTTCTTC.

J is TRBJ2-5 and V is TRBV10-3, with 11 bases that match TRBD1. The CDR3 runs 16 residues. In germline, CDR1 is ENHRY, CDR2 SYGVKD. With 6 bases clipped from V and 5 bases from J, the junction kept 11 bases outside the gene matches. CDR3 sequence (DNA): TGTGCCATCAGGGATCCCGGACAGGGGGCATCGGAGACCCAGTACTTC. This encodes CAIRDPGQGASETQYF.

V is TRBV5-1 and J is TRBJ1-1; tentatively, D is TRBD1 (5 bases). CDR3 length equals 16 residues. Per the germline V gene, CDR1 is SGHRS and CDR2 is YFSETQ. V was clipped by 0 bases and J by 0 bases, with 12 bases between them. The CDR3 DNA sequence: TGCGCCAGCAGCTTGGTGGGGCCAAATATGAACACTGAAGCTTTCTTT. It encodes CASSLVGPNMNTEAFF.

This clone showed up just once. The V gene is TRBV30, the J gene TRBJ1-5, with D unresolved. The V gene lost 0 bases and the J gene lost 6 bases, with 12 bases spanning the gap. This CDR3 has 14 residues. Germline CDR1 and CDR2: GTSNPN and SVGIG (reference sequence). The CDR3 here is CAWSVGVHPQPQHF. For the CDR3, the DNA is TGTGCCTGGAGTGTCGGGGTTCACCCTCAGCCCCAGCATTTT.

The chain links TRBV7-2 to TRBJ1-5, with 7 bases aligning to TRBD1. CDR3 length: 14 amino acids. The germline CDR1 and CDR2 sequences are SGHTA and FQGNSA. Trimming took 5 bases from V and 1 from J; bases not matched to a gene: 2. As DNA, the CDR3 is TGTGCCAGCAGCGCGACAGGGAGCAATCAGCCCCAGCATTTT. Protein product: CASSATGSNQPQHF.

The V gene is TRBV7-2, the J gene TRBJ2-3, with a possible D match to TRBD2 (7 bases). Germline CDR1 is SGHTA and CDR2 is FQGNSA. The CDR3 consists of 11 residues. The V and J ends lost 7 bases and 6 bases respectively, with 8 bases between them. The CDR3 spells CASKGGDTQYF. For the CDR3, the DNA is TGTGCCAGCAAGGGGGGGGATACGCAGTATTTT.

This clone was found a few times. V gene TRBV19 combines with J gene TRBJ1-6; 8 bases are a match to TRBD1. CDR1 and CDR2 from the germline V gene are LNHDA and SQIVND (reference sequence). The junction had 17 bases not matched to a gene; V was cut back by 7 bases and J by 9 bases. The CDR3 runs to 17 residues. CDR3 sequence reads: CASMDRVRGGKGSPLHF. Written as DNA, the CDR3 is TGTGCCAGTATGGACAGGGTGCGGGGTGGGAAAGGTTCACCCCTCCACTTT.

V usage is TRBV7-2 and J usage is TRBJ1-6; TRBD1 is a possible D gene (6 bases). From germline, CDR1 is SGHTA and CDR2 FQGNSA. The CDR3 is 17 amino acids. V was trimmed by 0 bases and J by 6 bases, leaving 15 bases between them. CDR3 nucleotides: TGTGCCAGCAGCTTAGCGCCTCAGACAGGACTTAATTCACCCCTCCACTTT. It encodes CASSLAPQTGLNSPLHF.

This clone was seen more than once but under ten times. The chain combines TRBV28 with TRBJ1-6, with TRBD1 as a possible D gene (5 bases). Germline loops: CDR1 MDHEN, CDR2 SYDVKM. The CDR3 is made up of 15 amino acids. V lost 2 bases to trimming and J lost 6 bases, with 11 bases between them. The CDR3 region is CASSLGALTNSPLHF. CDR3 DNA: TGTGCCAGCAGTTTAGGGGCGCTGACTAATTCACCCCTCCACTTT.

The chain couples TRBV5-4 to TRBJ1-2; 9 bases line up with TRBD1. This CDR3 is built from 15 residues. Germline lookup yields CDR1 SGHNT and CDR2 YYREEE (reference sequence). Trimming removed 4 bases from V and 4 bases from J; junction bases left unmatched: 8. The DNA of the CDR3 is TGTGCCAGCAGCGTACCCCGGGACAGGGTCTATGGCTACACCTTC. It codes for CASSVPRDRVYGYTF.

This chain links TRBV5-1 with TRBJ2-7; the match to TRBD2 covers 7 bases. Trimming at V came to 6 bases and at J to 6 bases, leaving 6 bases not matched to a gene. In germline, CDR1 is SGHRS, CDR2 YFSETQ. This CDR3 spans 12 amino acids. Written as DNA, the CDR3 is TGCGCCAGCAACGTCCCTAGCGGCGAGCAGTACTTC. Protein sequence: CASNVPSGEQYF.

This clone was observed once. This chain uses TRBV6-2 or TRBV6-3 with TRBJ1-2; D remains unclear. Germline CDR1 and CDR2: MNHEY and SVGEGT. CDR3 size: 14 residues. Between the trimmed V and J ends, which lost 6 bases and 0 bases, there was a span of 11 bases. DNA for the CDR3: TGTGCCAGCAGATACCGGACTGCTAACTATGGCTACACCTTC. It specifies CASRYRTANYGYTF.

This clone has a handful of counts. The chain recombines TRBV24-1 with TRBJ1-1; D gene unclear. This CDR3 contains 14 residues. Trimming left V 7 bases short and J 4 bases short, with 15 bases between. CDR1 and CDR2 (germline): KGHDR, SFDVKD. CDR3 coding DNA: TGTGCCACCAGGGGCGAGGTTGGGAGCACTGAAGCTTTCTTT. It translates to CATRGEVGSTEAFF.

The J gene is TRBJ1-3, the V gene TRBV7-8; no clear D gene. Germline CDR1 SGHVS, CDR2 FQNEAQ. V dropped 5 bases and J dropped 0 bases, with 14 bases sitting between them. CDR3 length: 16 amino acids. Written as DNA, the CDR3 is TGTGCCAGCAGCCCACCCCCAGGCCACTCTGGAAACACCATATATTTT. Protein sequence: CASSPPPGHSGNTIYF.

V and J are TRBV14 and TRBJ2-1, with 11 bases lining up with TRBD2. In germline, CDR1 is SGHDN, CDR2 FVKESK. After removal of 4 bases from V and 1 base from J, the junction contained 3 bases not matched to a gene. CDR3 length equals 16 residues. CDR3 in DNA: TGTGCCAGCAGCCGGCGGACTAGCGGGTCCTACAATGAGCAGTTCTTC. It translates to CASSRRTSGSYNEQFF.

The chain couples TRBV28 to TRBJ2-1; TRBD2 matches at 12 bases. Germline lookup yields CDR1 MDHEN and CDR2 SYDVKM. The V segment lost 4 bases and the J segment 4 bases; nucleotides outside the gene matches: 5. CDR3 length equals 16 residues. CDR3 DNA: TGTGCCAGCAGTTCAACCGGGACTAGCGGGTACAATGAGCAGTTCTTC. Its protein product is CASSSTGTSGYNEQFF.